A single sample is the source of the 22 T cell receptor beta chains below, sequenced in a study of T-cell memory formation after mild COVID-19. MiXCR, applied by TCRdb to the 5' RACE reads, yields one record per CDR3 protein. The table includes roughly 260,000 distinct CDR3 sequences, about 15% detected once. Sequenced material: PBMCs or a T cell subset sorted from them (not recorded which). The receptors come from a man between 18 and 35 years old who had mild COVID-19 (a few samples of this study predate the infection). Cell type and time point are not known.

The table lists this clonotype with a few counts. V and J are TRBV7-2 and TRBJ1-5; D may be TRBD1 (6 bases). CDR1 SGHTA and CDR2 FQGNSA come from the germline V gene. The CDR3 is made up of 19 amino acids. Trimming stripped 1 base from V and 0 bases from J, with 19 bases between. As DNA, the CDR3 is TGTGCCAGCAGCTTAGGCCATGCAGCAGGGGATATTAGCAATCAGCCCCAGCATTTT. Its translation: CASSLGHAAGDISNQPQHF.

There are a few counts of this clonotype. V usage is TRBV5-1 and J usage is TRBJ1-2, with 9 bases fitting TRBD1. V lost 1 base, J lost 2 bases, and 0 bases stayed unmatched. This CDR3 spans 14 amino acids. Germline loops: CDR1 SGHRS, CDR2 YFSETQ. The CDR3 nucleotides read TGCGCCAGCAGCTTGACAGGGGGCAACTATGGCTACACCTTC. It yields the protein CASSLTGGNYGYTF.

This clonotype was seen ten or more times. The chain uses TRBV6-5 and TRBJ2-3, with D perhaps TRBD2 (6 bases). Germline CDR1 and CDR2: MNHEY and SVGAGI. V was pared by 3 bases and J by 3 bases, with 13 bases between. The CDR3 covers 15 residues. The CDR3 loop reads CASSYWAGPTDTQYF. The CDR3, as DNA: TGTGCCAGCAGTTATTGGGCGGGGCCAACAGATACGCAGTATTTT.

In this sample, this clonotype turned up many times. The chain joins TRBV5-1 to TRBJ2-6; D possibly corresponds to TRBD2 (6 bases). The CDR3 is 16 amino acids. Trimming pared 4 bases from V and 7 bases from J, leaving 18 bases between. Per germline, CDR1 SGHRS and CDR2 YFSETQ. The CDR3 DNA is TGCGCCAGCAGCCCTGAAGGGAGGAGTGGAGCCAACGTCCTGACTTTC. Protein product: CASSPEGRSGANVLTF.

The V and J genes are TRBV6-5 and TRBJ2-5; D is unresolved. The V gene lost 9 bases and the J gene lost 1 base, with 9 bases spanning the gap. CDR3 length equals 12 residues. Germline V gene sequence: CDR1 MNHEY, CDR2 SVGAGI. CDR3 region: CARPKVQETQYF. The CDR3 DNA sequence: TGTGCCAGGCCCAAGGTCCAAGAGACCCAGTACTTC.

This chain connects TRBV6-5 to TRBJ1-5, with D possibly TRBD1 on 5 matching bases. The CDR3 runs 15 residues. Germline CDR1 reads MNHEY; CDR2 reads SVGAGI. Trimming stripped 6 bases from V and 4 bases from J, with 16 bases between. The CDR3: CASSRLGVVNQPQHF. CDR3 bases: TGTGCCAGCAGCCGCTTGGGGGTAGTAAATCAGCCCCAGCATTTT.

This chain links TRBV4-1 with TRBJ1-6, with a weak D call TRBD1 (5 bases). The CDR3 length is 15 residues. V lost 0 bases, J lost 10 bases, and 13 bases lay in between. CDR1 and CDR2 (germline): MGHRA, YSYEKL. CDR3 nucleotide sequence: TGCGCCAGCAGCCAAGAAATTGGGGCCGCATCACCCCTCCACTTT. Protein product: CASSQEIGAASPLHF.

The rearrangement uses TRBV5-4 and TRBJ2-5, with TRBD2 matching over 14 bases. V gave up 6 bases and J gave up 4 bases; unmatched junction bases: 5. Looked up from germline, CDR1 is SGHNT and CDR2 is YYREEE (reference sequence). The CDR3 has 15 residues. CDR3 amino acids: CASTRLAGGRETQYF. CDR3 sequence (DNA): TGTGCCAGCACCCGACTAGCGGGGGGGCGAGAGACCCAGTACTTC.

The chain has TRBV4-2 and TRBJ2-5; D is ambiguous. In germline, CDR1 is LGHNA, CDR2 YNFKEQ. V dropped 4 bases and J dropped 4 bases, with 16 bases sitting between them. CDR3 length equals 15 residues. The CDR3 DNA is TGTGCCAGCAGCCCCTCGATGGGGTCTACAGAGACCCAGTACTTC. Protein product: CASSPSMGSTETQYF.

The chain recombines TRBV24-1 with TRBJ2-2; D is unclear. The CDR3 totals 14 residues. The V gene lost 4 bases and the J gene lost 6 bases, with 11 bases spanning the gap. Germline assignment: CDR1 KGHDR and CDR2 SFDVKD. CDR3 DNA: TGTGCCACCAGTGAGTTTGGTCCTCCCGGGGAGCTGTTTTTT. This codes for CATSEFGPPGELFF.

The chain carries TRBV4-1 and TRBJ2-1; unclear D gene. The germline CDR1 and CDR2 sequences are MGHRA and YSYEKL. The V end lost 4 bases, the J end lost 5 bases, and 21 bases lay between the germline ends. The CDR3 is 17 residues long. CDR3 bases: TGCGCCAGCAGCCTTGGGCGACGGAGAGCCCGGAACAATGAGCAGTTCTTC. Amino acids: CASSLGRRRARNNEQFF.

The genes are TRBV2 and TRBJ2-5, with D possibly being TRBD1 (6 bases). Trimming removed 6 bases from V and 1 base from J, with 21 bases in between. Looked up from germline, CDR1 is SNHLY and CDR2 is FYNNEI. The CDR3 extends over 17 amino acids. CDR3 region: CASSLVRVQGAQETQYF. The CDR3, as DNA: TGTGCCAGCAGCCTCGTTCGGGTACAGGGCGCCCAAGAGACCCAGTACTTC. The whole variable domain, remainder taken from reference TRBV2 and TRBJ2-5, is EPEVTQTPSHQVTQMGQEVILRCVPISNHLYFYWYRQILGQKVEFLVSFYNNEISEKSEIFDDQFSVERPDGSNFTLKIRSTKLEDSAMYFCASSLVRVQGAQETQYFGPGTRLLVL.

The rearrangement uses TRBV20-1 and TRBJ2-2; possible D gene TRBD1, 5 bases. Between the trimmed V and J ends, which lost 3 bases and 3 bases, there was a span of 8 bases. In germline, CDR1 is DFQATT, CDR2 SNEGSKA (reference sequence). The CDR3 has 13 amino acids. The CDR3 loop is CSARDTDTGELFF. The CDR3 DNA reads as TGCAGTGCTAGGGACACCGACACCGGGGAGCTGTTTTTT.

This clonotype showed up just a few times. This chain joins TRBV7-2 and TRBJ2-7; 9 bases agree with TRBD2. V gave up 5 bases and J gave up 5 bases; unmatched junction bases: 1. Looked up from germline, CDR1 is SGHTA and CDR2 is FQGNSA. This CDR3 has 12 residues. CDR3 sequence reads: CASSRLADEQYF. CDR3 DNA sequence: TGTGCCAGCAGCCGACTAGCGGACGAGCAGTACTTC.

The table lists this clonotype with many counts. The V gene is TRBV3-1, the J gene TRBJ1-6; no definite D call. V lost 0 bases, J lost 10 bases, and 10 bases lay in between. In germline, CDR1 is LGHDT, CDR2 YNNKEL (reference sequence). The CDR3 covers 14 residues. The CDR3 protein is CASSQDGYPSPLHF. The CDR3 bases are TGTGCCAGCAGCCAAGACGGGTATCCATCACCCCTCCACTTT. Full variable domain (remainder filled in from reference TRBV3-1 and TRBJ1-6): DTAVSQTPKYLVTQMGNDKSIKCEQNLGHDTMYWYKQDSKKFLKIMFSYNNKELIINETVPNRFSPKSPDKAHLNLHINSLELGDSAVYFCASSQDGYPSPLHFGNGTRLTVT.

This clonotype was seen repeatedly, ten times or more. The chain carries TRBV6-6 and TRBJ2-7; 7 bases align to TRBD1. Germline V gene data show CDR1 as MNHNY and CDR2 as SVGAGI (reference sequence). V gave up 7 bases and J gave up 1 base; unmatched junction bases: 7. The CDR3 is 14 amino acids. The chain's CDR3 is CASTTTGLSYEQYF. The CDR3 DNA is TGTGCCAGCACCACGACAGGGTTGTCCTACGAGCAGTACTTC.

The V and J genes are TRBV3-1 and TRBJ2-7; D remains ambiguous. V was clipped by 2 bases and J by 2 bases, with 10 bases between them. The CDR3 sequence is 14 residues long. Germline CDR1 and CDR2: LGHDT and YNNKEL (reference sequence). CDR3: CASSQQDRTYEQYF. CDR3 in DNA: TGTGCCAGCAGCCAACAAGATCGCACCTACGAGCAGTACTTC.

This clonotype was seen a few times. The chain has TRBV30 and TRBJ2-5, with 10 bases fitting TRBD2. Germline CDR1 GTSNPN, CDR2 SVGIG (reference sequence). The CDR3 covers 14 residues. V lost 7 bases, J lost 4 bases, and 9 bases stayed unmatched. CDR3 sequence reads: CASGGLAGAETQYF. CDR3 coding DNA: TGTGCCTCCGGCGGGCTAGCGGGGGCAGAGACCCAGTACTTC. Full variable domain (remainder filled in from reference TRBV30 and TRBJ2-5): SQTIHQWPATLVQPVGSPLSLECTVEGTSNPNLYWYRQAAGRGLQLLFYSVGIGQISSEVPQNLSASRPQDRQFILSSKKLLLSDSGFYLCASGGLAGAETQYFGPGTRLLVL.

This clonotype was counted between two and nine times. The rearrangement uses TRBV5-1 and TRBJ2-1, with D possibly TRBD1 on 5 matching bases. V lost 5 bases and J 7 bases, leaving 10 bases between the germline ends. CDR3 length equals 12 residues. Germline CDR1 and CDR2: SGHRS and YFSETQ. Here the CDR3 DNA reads TGCGCCAGCAGGGGGCCGAAGAATGAGCAGTTCTTC. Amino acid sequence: CASRGPKNEQFF.

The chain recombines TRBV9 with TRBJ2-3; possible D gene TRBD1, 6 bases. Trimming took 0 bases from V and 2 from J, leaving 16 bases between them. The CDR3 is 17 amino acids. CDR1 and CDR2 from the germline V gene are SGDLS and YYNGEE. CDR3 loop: CASSVDYGQRITDTQYF. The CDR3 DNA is TGTGCCAGCAGCGTAGACTACGGACAGAGAATCACAGATACGCAGTATTTT. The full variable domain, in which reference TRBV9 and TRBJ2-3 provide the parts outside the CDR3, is DSGVTQTPKHLITATGQRVTLRCSPRSGDLSVYWYQQSLDQGLQFLIQYYNGEERAKGNILERFSAQQFPDLHSELNLSSLELGDSALYFCASSVDYGQRITDTQYFGPGTRLTVL.

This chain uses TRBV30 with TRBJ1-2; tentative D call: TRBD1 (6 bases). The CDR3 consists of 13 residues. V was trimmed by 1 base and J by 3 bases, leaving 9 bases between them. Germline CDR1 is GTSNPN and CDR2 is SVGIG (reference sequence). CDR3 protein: CAWSDRVDYGYTF. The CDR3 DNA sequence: TGTGCCTGGAGTGACAGGGTAGACTATGGCTACACCTTC.

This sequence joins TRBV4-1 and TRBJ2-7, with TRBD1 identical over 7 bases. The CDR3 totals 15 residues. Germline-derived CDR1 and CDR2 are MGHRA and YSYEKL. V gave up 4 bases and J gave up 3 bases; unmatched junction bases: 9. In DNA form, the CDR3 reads TGCGCCAGCAGCCCGTCAACAGGGGAGAACTACGAGCAGTACGTC. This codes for CASSPSTGENYEQYV.